The clone carrying this T cell receptor (beta chain) appeared a single time. Drawing of blood for sampling happened at baseline, at cycle 4 day 1, and at cycle 7 day 1. TCRdb's table, derived via immunoSEQ multiplex PCR, lists solely in-frame clones and lacks some. Among approximately 80,000 clones listed, approximately 85% were seen once. The data are from a study of OX40 agonist ivuxolimab in advanced cancers. At the level of the study: Intravenous ivuxolimab at 0.01 to 10 mg/kg was given to patients every 2 weeks.

CDR3 length equals 15 residues. Trimming at V came to 6 bases and at J to 1 base, leaving 7 bases not matched to a gene. CDR1 and CDR2 from the germline V gene are SEHNR and FQNEAQ (reference sequence). This receptor was taken from an adult with an advanced solid tumor such as melanoma, head and neck, liver or kidney cancer. Sequenced material: CD4+ or CD8+ T cells sorted from blood, taken in a trial of the OX40 agonist ivuxolimab. The chain couples TRBV7-9 to TRBJ2-5, with 8 bases fitting TRBD2. The CDR3 region is CASRQTSGIQETQYF. The CDR3 DNA follows: TGTGCCAGCAGGCAAACTAGCGGAATCCAAGAGACCCAGTACTTC.